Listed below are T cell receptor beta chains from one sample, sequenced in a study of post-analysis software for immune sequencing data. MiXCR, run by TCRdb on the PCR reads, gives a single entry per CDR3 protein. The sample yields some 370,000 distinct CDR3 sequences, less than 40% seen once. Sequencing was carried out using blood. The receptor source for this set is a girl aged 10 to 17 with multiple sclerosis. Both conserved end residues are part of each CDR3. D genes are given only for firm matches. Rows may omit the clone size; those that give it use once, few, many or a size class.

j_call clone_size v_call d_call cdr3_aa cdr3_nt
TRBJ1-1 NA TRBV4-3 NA CASSQAGAAKTTEAFF TGCGCCAGCAGCCAAGCAGGGGCAGCCAAGACCACTGAAGCTTTCTTT
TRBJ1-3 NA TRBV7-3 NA CASSSGISSGNTIYF TGTGCCAGCAGCTCGGGGATCTCCTCTGGAAACACCATATATTTT
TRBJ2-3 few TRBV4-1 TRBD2 CASSQELAGRTQYF TGCGCCAGCAGCCAAGAATTAGCGGGGCGTACGCAGTATTTT
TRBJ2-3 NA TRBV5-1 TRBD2 CASSLYSGGLRNPDTQYF TGCGCCAGCAGCTTGTATAGCGGGGGCCTCCGAAACCCAGATACGCAGTATTTT
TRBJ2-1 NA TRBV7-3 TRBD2 CASSSPGLAGGEQFF TGTGCCAGCAGCTCTCCGGGACTAGCGGGGGGTGAGCAGTTCTTC
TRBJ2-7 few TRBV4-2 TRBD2 CASSQDIAGGTYEQYF TGTGCCAGCAGCCAAGATATAGCGGGGGGTACCTACGAGCAGTACTTC
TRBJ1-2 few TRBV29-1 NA CSVEDQGQPEYGYTF TGCAGCGTTGAAGATCAAGGGCAGCCTGAATATGGCTACACCTTC
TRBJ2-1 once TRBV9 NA CASSPTPLGNEQFF TGTGCCAGCAGTCCAACCCCCTTGGGCAATGAGCAGTTCTTC
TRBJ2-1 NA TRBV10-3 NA CAISEPSMGTQGANEQFF TGTGCCATCAGTGAGCCGTCGATGGGTACCCAGGGAGCGAATGAGCAGTTCTTC
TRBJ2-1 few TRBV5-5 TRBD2 CASSPRGGGNEQFF TGTGCCAGCAGCCCCCGTGGCGGGGGGAATGAGCAGTTCTTC
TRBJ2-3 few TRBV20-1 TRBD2 CSAERREGEGTDTQYF TGCAGTGCCGAGCGCCGGGAGGGGGAGGGCACAGATACGCAGTATTTT
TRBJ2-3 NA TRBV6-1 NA CASSDGTKDTQYF TGTGCCAGCAGTGACGGGACCAAAGATACGCAGTATTTT
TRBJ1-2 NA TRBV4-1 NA CASSQDSQIGRTYGYTF TGCGCCAGCAGCCAAGATTCCCAGATCGGGCGGACCTATGGCTACACCTTC
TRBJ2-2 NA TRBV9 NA CASSVGLTNTGELFF TGTGCCAGCAGCGTAGGGTTAACGAACACCGGGGAGCTGTTTTTT
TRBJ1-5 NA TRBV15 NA CATRGGNQPQHF TGTGCCACCAGAGGGGGAAATCAGCCCCAGCATTTT
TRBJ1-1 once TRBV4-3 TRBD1 CASSQDRFVTGGAGTEAFF TGCGCCAGCAGCCAAGATAGGTTCGTGACAGGGGGCGCGGGAACTGAAGCTTTCTTT
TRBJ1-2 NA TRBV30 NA CAWSVQANYGYTF TGTGCCTGGAGTGTACAAGCTAACTATGGCTACACCTTC
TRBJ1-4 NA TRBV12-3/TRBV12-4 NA CASSLDTTNEKLFF TGTGCCAGCAGTTTAGACACAACTAATGAAAAACTGTTTTTT
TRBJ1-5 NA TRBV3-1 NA CASSQDLTRGQPQHF TGTGCCAGCAGCCAAGACTTGACCCGGGGTCAGCCCCAGCATTTT
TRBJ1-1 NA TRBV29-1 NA CSVEVTANTEAFF TGCAGCGTTGAAGTCACAGCGAACACTGAAGCTTTCTTT
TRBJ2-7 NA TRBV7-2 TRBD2 CASSLVGGGITYEQYF TGTGCCAGCAGTCTCGTCGGGGGGGGCATCACCTACGAGCAGTACTTC
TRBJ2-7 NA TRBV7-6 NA CASSMTFGAYEQYF TGTGCCAGCAGCATGACCTTTGGGGCCTACGAGCAGTACTTC
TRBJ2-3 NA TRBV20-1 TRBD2 CSAPWPSGGGDTQYF TGCAGTGCTCCCTGGCCCAGCGGGGGTGGAGATACGCAGTATTTT
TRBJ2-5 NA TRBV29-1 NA CSVRTDTLQETQYF TGCAGCGTCCGAACCGACACCCTCCAAGAGACCCAGTACTTC
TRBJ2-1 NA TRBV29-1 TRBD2 CSVEKASGSNEQFF TGCAGCGTTGAAAAGGCTAGCGGGAGCAATGAGCAGTTCTTC
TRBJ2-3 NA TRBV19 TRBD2 CANPGGGAQYF TGTGCCAACCCCGGGGGGGGAGCGCAGTATTTT